A single sample is the source of the 21 T cell receptor beta chains below, sequenced in a study of cytomegalovirus exposure and HLA in healthy donors. PCR employed 60 Vbeta and 13 Jbeta primers. This table comes from immunoSEQ multiplex PCR, and its TCRdb copy is limited to in-frame clones, with some not included. Of 100,000 or so clones listed, around three quarters were seen once; the top ten hold under 5%. Sequencing used PBMCs. The origin of the receptors is a female donor in good health and CMV-seropositive.

V and J are TRBV10-3 and TRBJ2-5; a possible D gene is TRBD2 (6 bases). Trimming cost V 8 bases and J 4 bases, with 17 bases left between them. This CDR3 is 14 amino acids long. Germline loops: CDR1 ENHRY, CDR2 SYGVKD. CDR3 loop: CAIGVGGAGETQYF. CDR3 coding DNA: TGTGCCATCGGGGTAGGAGGGGCCGGAGAGACCCAGTACTTC.

J is TRBJ2-1 and V is TRBV30, with 10 bases aligning to TRBD2. Trimming cost V 4 bases and J 8 bases; bases outside gene matches: 8. The V gene's germline CDR1 is GTSNPN and CDR2 SVGIG (reference sequence). The CDR3 runs 14 residues. CDR3 sequence: CAWKAAGGTHEQFF. Here the CDR3 DNA reads TGTGCCTGGAAGGCAGCGGGAGGGACCCATGAGCAGTTCTTC.

This clone was counted between two and nine times. CDR3 DNA sequence: TGTGCCAGCAGAACAACAGGGGTAGTGCGGGCTTTCTTT. Amino acids: CASRTTGVVRAFF. The rearrangement links TRBV6-5 to TRBJ1-1; TRBD1 matches at 7 bases. Losses at the gene ends were 6 bases for V and 11 bases for J; bases not matched to a gene: 12. Germline CDR1 MNHEY, CDR2 SVGAGI. CDR3 length: 13 residues.

V gene TRBV30 combines with J gene TRBJ2-7; 9 nucleotides match TRBD2. Germline CDR1 GTSNPN, CDR2 SVGIG (reference sequence). Trimming removed 5 bases from V and 6 bases from J; junction bases left unmatched: 5. The CDR3 sequence is 12 residues long. Written as DNA, the CDR3 is TGTGCCTGGGGCGCGGGGGGGGGCGAGCAGTACTTC. Translated, it gives CAWGAGGGEQYF.

The chain employs TRBV10-3 and TRBJ2-7; weak D call: TRBD2 (5 bases). Germline V CDR1 and CDR2: ENHRY, SYGVKD. The CDR3 totals 16 residues. V lost 0 bases and J lost 7, with 19 bases in between. CDR3 loop: CAISESMTNGVSEQYF. CDR3 bases: TGTGCCATCAGTGAGTCGATGACAAACGGGGTGTCGGAGCAGTACTTC.

V usage is TRBV7-6 and J usage is TRBJ2-3; D is uncertain. The V gene lost 5 bases and the J gene lost 1 base, with 19 bases spanning the gap. CDR1 is SGHVS, CDR2 FNYEAQ, per germline. The CDR3 has 17 residues. The CDR3 nucleotides read TGTGCCAGCAGCCCCGTCGGGTGGTCCTCTGGCACAGATACGCAGTATTTT. Translated, it gives CASSPVGWSSGTDTQYF.

This clone was detected only a few times. V and J are TRBV7-6 and TRBJ1-1; the D gene is possibly TRBD1 (5 bases). Germline V lookup: CDR1 SGHVS, CDR2 FNYEAQ. With 1 base removed from V and 0 bases from J, the gap between germline ends came to 9 bases. The CDR3 runs to 15 residues. For the CDR3, the DNA is TGTGCCAGCAGCTTAGTCGGGGGGTTGAACACTGAAGCTTTCTTT. Translating it yields CASSLVGGLNTEAFF.

CDR3 sequence: CASSPGTNYGYTF. Here the CDR3 DNA reads TGTGCCAGCTCACCCGGGACAAACTATGGCTACACCTTC. The chain combines TRBV18 with TRBJ1-2; a possible D gene is TRBD1 (6 bases). V was pared by 3 bases and J by 2 bases, with 7 bases between. The CDR3 covers 13 residues. The germline gives CDR1 KGHSH, CDR2 LQKENI.

The chain recombines TRBV9 with TRBJ2-7, with D possibly matching TRBD2 (6 bases). This CDR3 region has 14 residues. Germline V gene sequence: CDR1 SGDLS, CDR2 YYNGEE. V was cut by 0 bases and J by 3 bases, with 10 bases left in between. The CDR3 is CASSVEGSGYEQYF. The CDR3 DNA reads TGTGCCAGCAGCGTAGAAGGTAGCGGCTACGAGCAGTACTTC.

V gene TRBV1 combines with J gene TRBJ2-5; the D call TRBD1 from the table was never checked on the DNA. TRBV1 corresponds to a pseudogene. The CDR3 spans 16 residues. This CDR3 reads CTSSQGHREPQETQYF. Written as DNA, the CDR3 is TGCACCAGCAGCCAAGGGCACAGGGAACCACAAGAGACCCAGTACTTC.

This clone was observed a few times. An end of the junction differs from the germline gene, which may be a read error. This chain joins TRBV7-9 and TRBJ2-1, with TRBD1 matching 7 bases. Germline V gene data show CDR1 as SEHNR and CDR2 as FQNEAQ (reference sequence). The CDR3 has 16 amino acids. CDR3 nucleotide sequence: TGTTCCAGCAGCGAAAGACAGGGAATCTCCTACAATGAGCAGTTCTTC. As protein: CSSSERQGISYNEQFF. The complete variable domain, with remaining parts taken from reference TRBV7-9 and TRBJ2-1, reads DTGVSQNPRHKITKRGQNVTFRCDPISEHNRLYWYRQTLGQGPEFLTYFQNEAQLEKSRLLSDRFSAERPKGSFSTLEIQRTEQGDSAMYLCSSSERQGISYNEQFFGPGTRLTVL.

This clone appeared a few times. The rearrangement joins TRBV11-2 to TRBJ2-2; TRBD1 is a possible D gene (6 bases). The CDR3 spans 17 residues. Germline V CDR1 and CDR2: SGHAT, FQNNGV. The V end lost 3 bases, the J end lost 4 bases, and 18 bases lay between the germline ends. The CDR3 DNA reads as TGTGCCAGCAGCTTTAATGATTGGGGGCCACGCACCGGGGAGCTGTTTTTT. Translated, it gives CASSFNDWGPRTGELFF.

The V call is TRBV30, the J call TRBJ2-3, with D possibly being TRBD2 (6 bases). This CDR3 contains 16 residues. CDR1 and CDR2 from the germline V gene are GTSNPN and SVGIG (reference sequence). Trimming cost V 7 bases and J 11 bases, with 31 bases left between them. In DNA form, the CDR3 reads TGTGCCTCCGACCCCACGACTAGACTCACACTGGCGGGGCAGTATTTT. Translating it yields CASDPTTRLTLAGQYF.

The chain is built from TRBV11-2 and TRBJ2-5, with 10 nucleotides matching TRBD2. J gave up 5 bases and V 5 bases, and 8 bases lay outside the gene matches. CDR3 length equals 15 residues. Looked up from germline, CDR1 is SGHAT and CDR2 is FQNNGV. CDR3 loop: CASSATSGNGETQYF. The CDR3 DNA follows: TGTGCCAGCAGCGCCACTAGCGGGAATGGGGAGACCCAGTACTTC.

This sequence joins TRBV6-6 and TRBJ2-2; D remains unclear. The CDR3 loop spans 13 amino acids. The ends were cut back, 6 bases at V and 6 bases at J, with 11 bases in the middle. CDR1 MNHNY and CDR2 SVGAGI come from the germline V gene (reference sequence). CDR3 protein: CASSAREAGELFF. The CDR3 coding sequence is TGTGCCAGCAGCGCAAGAGAGGCCGGGGAGCTGTTTTTT.

The rearrangement uses TRBV19 and TRBJ1-5; 12 bases are a match to TRBD1. Germline V gene data show CDR1 as LNHDA and CDR2 as SQIVND (reference sequence). V trimming: 7 bases; J trimming: 7 bases; junction bases outside the gene matches: 11. CDR3 length: 16 amino acids. The CDR3 protein is CASTPQGQGAGQPQHF. CDR3 coding DNA: TGTGCCAGTACTCCCCAGGGACAGGGGGCTGGACAGCCCCAGCATTTT. Variable domain in full (rest from reference TRBV19 and TRBJ1-5): DGGITQSPKYLFRKEGQNVTLSCEQNLNHDAMYWYRQDPGQGLRLIYYSQIVNDFQKGDIAEGYSVSREKKESFPLTVTSAQKNPTAFYLCASTPQGQGAGQPQHFGDGTRLSIL.

The rearrangement links TRBV9 to TRBJ1-6, with D perhaps matching TRBD1 (5 bases). Germline assignment: CDR1 SGDLS and CDR2 YYNGEE. Trimming took off 5 bases at V and 3 bases at J, with 9 bases between the two ends. This CDR3 has 14 amino acids. The CDR3 nucleotides read TGTGCCAGCAGTCCGGGGGTCTATAATTCACCCCTCCACTTT. This sequence encodes CASSPGVYNSPLHF.

This chain joins TRBV2 and TRBJ1-6; 12 nucleotides align to TRBD1. V shed 6 bases, J shed 6 bases, and the junction held 3 bases outside the gene matches. The CDR3 extends over 15 amino acids. Germline CDR1 is SNHLY and CDR2 is FYNNEI. CDR3 in amino acids: CASRGTGGFNSPLHF. CDR3 coding DNA: TGTGCCAGCAGGGGGACAGGGGGCTTTAATTCACCCCTCCACTTT.

This clone was found a few times. CDR3 amino acids: CASSYSGTGQPQHF. As DNA, the CDR3 is TGTGCCAGCAGTTACTCAGGGACTGGGCAGCCCCAGCATTTT. The rearrangement uses TRBV6-5 and TRBJ1-5, with D perhaps matching TRBD1 (5 bases). CDR1 and CDR2 (germline): MNHEY, SVGAGI. There are 14 residues in the CDR3. V dropped 0 bases and J dropped 7 bases, with 10 bases sitting between them.

This clone appeared a few times. The chain combines TRBV7-2 with TRBJ2-2; D is perhaps TRBD2 (6 bases). This CDR3 comprises 13 residues. Per germline, CDR1 SGHTA and CDR2 FQGNSA. V was trimmed by 5 bases and J by 6 bases, leaving 10 bases between them. In nucleotides, the CDR3 is TGTGCCAGCAGCCCTAGGAGGGCCGGGGAGCTGTTTTTT. This encodes CASSPRRAGELFF.

The chain employs TRBV30 and TRBJ2-7, with 7 bases matching TRBD1. Germline assignment: CDR1 GTSNPN and CDR2 SVGIG (reference sequence). This CDR3 comprises 11 residues. Trimming at V came to 3 bases and at J to 7 bases, leaving 3 bases not matched to a gene. CDR3 nucleotides: TGTGCCTGGAGGACAGGGCGGGAGCAGTACTTC. This sequence encodes CAWRTGREQYF.